The 27 T cell receptor beta chains listed next were all sequenced from one sample in a study of identical twins. TCRdb used MiXCR to reprocess the 5' RACE reads, holding one entry per CDR3 protein. This sample has under 250,000 distinct CDR3 sequences, with 6.5% to 9% found just once. These data also featured in a second study, about yellow fever vaccine responses in identical twins.

The sample taken for sequencing was CD8+ T cells sorted from blood. Receptors originate from a woman aged 18-29 years in good health.

The table lists this clonotype with a few counts. The rearrangement uses TRBV19 and TRBJ2-3; D may be TRBD1 (5 bases). This CDR3 comprises 14 residues. Trimming took 5 bases from V and 5 from J, leaving 14 bases between them. Germline lookup yields CDR1 LNHDA and CDR2 SQIVND (reference sequence). The CDR3 region is CASSGIQVQDTQYF. Written as DNA, the CDR3 is TGTGCCAGTAGTGGAATACAGGTGCAAGATACGCAGTATTTT.

The rearrangement uses TRBV7-6 and TRBJ2-3; D remains unclear. The CDR3 sequence is 16 residues long. Trimming took off 5 bases at V and 2 bases at J, with 17 bases between the two ends. Looked up from germline, CDR1 is SGHVS and CDR2 is FNYEAQ. The CDR3 sequence is CASSPLEALTTDTQYF. The CDR3 nucleotides read TGTGCCAGCAGCCCCCTAGAAGCACTCACCACAGATACGCAGTATTTT.

This clonotype was counted many times. The chain is built from TRBV12-3 or TRBV12-4 and TRBJ2-1, with TRBD1 matching 7 bases. V lost 5 bases, J lost 7 bases, and 2 bases stayed unmatched. This CDR3 region has 12 residues. CDR3: CASSKDRNEQFF. The CDR3 DNA sequence: TGTGCCAGCAGTAAGGACAGGAATGAGCAGTTCTTC.

This clonotype was detected only a few times. This sequence joins TRBV27 and TRBJ2-1; D remains unclear. Germline V CDR1 and CDR2: MNHEY, SMNVEV (reference sequence). The CDR3 sequence is 13 residues long. Trimming shortened V by 9 bases and J by 5 bases, and 14 bases separated the two germline ends. DNA of the CDR3: TGTGCCAGTGGAGCGACATTACACAATGAGCAGTTCTTC. Translation gives CASGATLHNEQFF.

In its sample, this clonotype was seen many times. The rearrangement joins TRBV7-2 to TRBJ2-5, with no clear D. V lost 2 bases and J 5 bases, leaving 12 bases between the germline ends. The CDR3 totals 14 residues. CDR1 is SGHTA and CDR2 is FQGNSA in the germline V gene. The CDR3 loop is CASSLNLLGETQYF. For the CDR3, the DNA is TGTGCCAGCAGCTTAAATTTGCTGGGTGAGACCCAGTACTTC.

The chain carries TRBV11-2 and TRBJ2-5; 7 bases fit TRBD2. The germline CDR1 and CDR2 sequences are SGHAT and FQNNGV. This CDR3 region has 15 residues. V shed 8 bases, J shed 1 base, and the junction held 10 bases outside the gene matches. The CDR3 DNA is TGTGCCAGCCTGAGGATTGGGGGGGGCCAAGAGACCCAGTACTTC. Translating it yields CASLRIGGGQETQYF.

Regarding this clonotype: The CDR3 does not close with the conserved phenylalanine or tryptophan, likely indicating a read error. The V call is TRBV5-1, the J call TRBJ2-2; 9 positions agree with TRBD1. This CDR3 region has 18 residues. V shed 4 bases and J 5 bases; nucleotides not matched to a gene: 15. Germline V gives CDR1 SGHRS, CDR2 YFSETQ. The DNA for the CDR3 is TGCGCCAGCAGCGAACTTCCGGGACAGGGAGTAGTAACCGGGGAGCTGTTTTCT. Translation: CASSELPGQGVVTGELFS.

J is TRBJ2-3 and V is TRBV5-1; no clear D. CDR1 SGHRS and CDR2 YFSETQ come from the germline V gene. The length of the CDR3 is 14 residues. V was clipped by 2 bases and J by 2 bases, with 9 bases between them. CDR3 in amino acids: CASSLSQATDTQYF. In DNA, the CDR3 is TGCGCCAGCAGCTTAAGTCAGGCCACAGATACGCAGTATTTT.

This clonotype appeared many times. CDR3 protein: CSARQGSDTEAFF. CDR3 sequence (DNA): TGCAGCGCCCGGCAGGGTTCGGACACTGAAGCTTTCTTT. V and J are TRBV29-1 and TRBJ1-1; maybe TRBD1 (5 bases). Deletions cut 7 bases from V and 3 bases from J, with 15 bases between. This CDR3 has 13 amino acids. Looked up from germline, CDR1 is SQVTM and CDR2 is ANQGSEA.

This clonotype was found a few times. J is TRBJ2-7 and V is TRBV28; 11 bases line up with TRBD2. The CDR3 length is 15 residues. V lost 4 bases, J lost 3 bases, and 5 bases stayed unmatched. Germline V gene data show CDR1 as MDHEN and CDR2 as SYDVKM. The CDR3 nucleotides are TGTGCCAGCAGTTCCCCACTAGCGGGAGTCTACGAGCAGTACTTC. It is translated as CASSSPLAGVYEQYF.

There are a few counts of this clonotype. In DNA, the CDR3 is TGCAGCGCGGACAGGGACTATGGCTACACCTTC. Protein sequence: CSADRDYGYTF. The chain employs TRBV29-1 and TRBJ1-2, with 8 nucleotides matching TRBD1. V lost 7 bases, J lost 3 bases, and 1 base stayed unmatched. The CDR3 runs 11 residues. Germline-derived CDR1 and CDR2 are SQVTM and ANQGSEA.

This clonotype has a count of ten or more. The chain has TRBV21-1 and TRBJ2-2; the table gives TRBD2 as D, unverified against the DNA. TRBV21-1 is listed as a pseudogene. The CDR3 covers 19 residues. The CDR3 bases are TGTGCCAGCAGCAAAGTTCGGGCTAGCGGGGGAAAAAATACCGGGGAGCTGTTTTTT. It translates to CASSKVRASGGKNTGELFF.

This clonotype showed up just a few times. This chain uses TRBV11-2 with TRBJ1-3; 7 nucleotides agree with TRBD1. The CDR3 contains 16 residues. The J segment lost 2 bases and the V segment lost 5 bases, leaving 9 bases of the junction unmatched. Germline CDR1 and CDR2: SGHAT and FQNNGV. CDR3 bases: TGTGCCAGCAGCAACGGACAGGTCGGCGCTGGAAACACCATATATTTT. Its translation: CASSNGQVGAGNTIYF.

The CDR3 nucleotides read TGTGCCAGCAGCTTAGAAGCCTTCCGGGGCTACACCTTC. Translation gives CASSLEAFRGYTF. The chain is built from TRBV7-9 and TRBJ1-2, with D hard to call. The germline CDR1 and CDR2 sequences are SEHNR and FQNEAQ (reference sequence). The CDR3 covers 13 residues. Between the trimmed V and J ends, which lost 1 base and 8 bases, there was a span of 11 bases.

This clonotype showed up just a few times. The chain joins TRBV28 to TRBJ2-7; D is tentatively TRBD1 or TRBD2 (5 bases each). CDR3 length equals 13 residues. The V end lost 3 bases, the J end lost 6 bases, and 12 bases lay between the germline ends. Germline CDR1 reads MDHEN; CDR2 reads SYDVKM. The CDR3 region has the DNA TGTGCCAGCAGTTTTGACATGAGGGGCGAGCAGTACTTC. Its translation is CASSFDMRGEQYF.

This chain links TRBV28 with TRBJ1-4; D is uncertain. This CDR3 comprises 20 residues. Germline values: CDR1 MDHEN, CDR2 SYDVKM. Trimming took 2 bases from V and 3 from J, leaving 25 bases between them. CDR3 amino acids: CASSLPPYKDFRMPNEKLFF. The CDR3 coding sequence is TGTGCCAGCAGTTTACCCCCATACAAAGACTTTAGGATGCCTAATGAAAAACTGTTTTTT.

In this sample, this clonotype turned up a few times. The DNA for the CDR3 is TGCAGCGTTGGAAGGACCGACTGGTCTAGCAGCAATCAGCCCCAGCATTTT. It codes for CSVGRTDWSSSNQPQHF. The chain links TRBV29-1 to TRBJ1-5, with D unresolved. Trimming took off 4 bases at V and 1 base at J, with 20 bases between the two ends. The germline V gene has CDR1 SQVTM and CDR2 ANQGSEA. The CDR3 spans 17 residues. Supplemented by reference TRBV29-1 and TRBJ1-5, the full variable domain reads SAVISQKPSRDICQRGTSLTIQCQVDSQVTMMFWYRQQPGQSLTLIATANQGSEATYESGFVIDKFPISRPNLTFSTLTVSNMSPEDSSIYLCSVGRTDWSSSNQPQHFGDGTRLSIL.

This clonotype was picked up many times. This rearrangement joins TRBV12-3 or TRBV12-4 to TRBJ2-1, with 9 bases matching TRBD2. This CDR3 spans 14 amino acids. The J segment lost 13 bases and the V segment lost 3 bases, leaving 10 bases of the junction unmatched. In DNA, the CDR3 is TGTGCCAGCAGTTTGGCTAGCGGGGAAGGGAAACAGTTCTTC. It encodes CASSLASGEGKQFF.

This clonotype occurred many times. The genes are TRBV28 and TRBJ2-3; tentative D call: TRBD2 (5 bases). Germline V gene data show CDR1 as MDHEN and CDR2 as SYDVKM. This CDR3 spans 16 amino acids. Trimming pared 2 bases from V and 2 bases from J, leaving 14 bases between. The chain's CDR3 is CASSLRGTHFTDTQYF. CDR3 coding DNA: TGTGCCAGCAGTTTACGGGGAACACACTTCACAGATACGCAGTATTTT.

This clonotype was seen at least ten times. The chain uses TRBV7-9 and TRBJ2-3; 8 nucleotides match TRBD1. This CDR3 region has 16 residues. Trimming at V came to 3 bases and at J to 2 bases, leaving 7 bases not matched to a gene. Germline assignment: CDR1 SEHNR and CDR2 FQNEAQ (reference sequence). The CDR3 nucleotides read TGTGCCAGCAGCTTCGCGGACAGGGATGACACAGATACGCAGTATTTT. Its translation is CASSFADRDDTDTQYF.

This clonotype showed up just a few times. The DNA for the CDR3 is TGTGCCACGGCAGCTATGGGGTCCTACAATGAGCAGTTCTTC. This codes for CATAAMGSYNEQFF. This chain connects TRBV28 to TRBJ2-1; D unclear. The V and J ends lost 10 bases and 1 base respectively, with 14 bases between them. This CDR3 is 14 amino acids long. The germline gives CDR1 MDHEN, CDR2 SYDVKM.

This clonotype has a handful of counts. The chain carries TRBV29-1 and TRBJ2-3; no clear D. The V and J ends lost 4 bases and 2 bases respectively, with 16 bases between them. CDR1 and CDR2 (germline): SQVTM, ANQGSEA. The CDR3 is 15 amino acids. In nucleotides, the CDR3 is TGCAGCGTTGCCGTGGGATACTTCGACACAGATACGCAGTATTTT. Translated: CSVAVGYFDTDTQYF.

Ten or more counts support this clonotype. V gene TRBV12-3 or TRBV12-4 combines with J gene TRBJ2-1; a weak D match, TRBD1 (6 bases). The CDR3 has 14 residues. V lost 4 bases, J lost 4 bases, and 11 bases lay in between. CDR3 sequence reads: CASSSTGQYNEQFF. The CDR3 DNA reads TGTGCCAGCAGTTCTACCGGACAGTACAATGAGCAGTTCTTC.

The rearrangement joins TRBV28 to TRBJ1-5; D unresolved. Per germline, CDR1 MDHEN and CDR2 SYDVKM. V lost 5 bases and J lost 2, with 19 bases in between. This CDR3 has 17 residues. The CDR3 sequence is CASSIIYPATGNQPQHF. The CDR3 DNA reads TGTGCCAGCAGTATCATATACCCGGCTACTGGCAATCAGCCCCAGCATTTT.

The rearrangement joins TRBV9 to TRBJ2-1; 10 positions agree with TRBD2. Germline CDR1 reads SGDLS; CDR2 reads YYNGEE. V lost 3 bases to trimming and J lost 4 bases; unmatched junction nucleotides: 4. The CDR3 length is 15 residues. The CDR3 nucleotides read TGTGCCAGCAGCGCCACTAGCGGGATTTACAATGAGCAGTTCTTC. It codes for CASSATSGIYNEQFF.

This clonotype has more than one count but fewer than ten. This rearrangement joins TRBV20-1 to TRBJ1-1; tentatively, D is TRBD1 (5 bases). Germline V gene sequence: CDR1 DFQATT, CDR2 SNEGSKA (reference sequence). This CDR3 comprises 13 residues. Deletions cut 4 bases from V and 5 bases from J, with 14 bases between. DNA for the CDR3: TGCAGTGCTACCCGGAACAGGAGGACTGAAGCTTTCTTT. Amino acid sequence: CSATRNRRTEAFF.

This clonotype showed up many times. V and J are TRBV7-9 and TRBJ2-7; 9 bases agree with TRBD1. Germline CDR1 and CDR2: SEHNR and FQNEAQ (reference sequence). V gave up 5 bases and J gave up 1 base; unmatched junction bases: 6. This CDR3 contains 15 residues. CDR3 protein: CASSRTDRGSYEQYF. As DNA, the CDR3 is TGTGCCAGCAGCCGAACCGACAGGGGGTCCTACGAGCAGTACTTC.